This T cell receptor (beta chain) derives from a study of blood T cell repertoires in COVID-19 (dated by TCRdb to 2018 to 2021). Some background on the complete study: Collaborator samples came from the United States, Italy and Spain and covered acute and convalescent phases of COVID-19. The prospective study material was composed of cDNA or gDNA derived from T cells, B-cell-depleted T cells, or PBMCs. The dataset comprised deeply sampled blood TCRbeta repertoires from subjects exposed to, actively infected with, or recovered from COVID-19. The repertoires were released in a freely available public database intended as a resource for research on the immune response to SARS-CoV-2. Samples came from the ongoing ImmuneRACE study (first 160 participants) plus 1,254 subjects from 6 global collaborators. A de-identified subject ID, COVID-19 status, age in years and sex were almost always included in the sample metadata. Where HLA class I and class II types were available, the types were taken from metadata supplied by the sample provider, not from assay-based typing.

Turning to this clone: It lacks a known antigen. No base quality values were provided; no much bigger clone lies one nucleotide off.

Between the V and J ends, shortened by 5 bases and 7 bases respectively, the junction contains 22 bases. From the germline V gene, CDR1 is SGHRS and CDR2 is YFSETQ. The CDR3 runs 16 amino acids, cysteine and phenylalanine included. The kept DNA is CDR3 alone, 48 bases in frame from the first base. The study at large found these results: The quantity of clinical and demographic metadata differed by source and by participant and was supplied without curation.

Whole blood was collected in K2EDTA tubes by collaborating institutions according to the institutions' own protocols. For TCRbeta analysis, collaborator samples were shipped as frozen whole blood, as isolated PBMCs, or as DNA extracted from either sample type. TCRbeta CDR3 regions were amplified from genomic DNA by means of the immunoSEQ Assay, a bias-controlled multiplex PCR. The authors processed their data as follows. The number of nucleated cells in each sample was estimated from the amplification of reference gene primers within the assay. To quantify the absolute abundance of each unique TCRbeta CDR3 rearrangement, sequence reads were collapsed and filtered. Productive Simpson clonality was computed per sample as the square root of Simpson's diversity index over productive rearrangements. Drawn from immuneACCESS, this table holds only the in-frame rearrangements with V and J called that TCRdb kept. Clones are partly lost; checked studies trace under half to an unresolved V gene and leave the rest unexplained. The V and J calls and clone size come from that table; D and trimming were worked out from the DNA. The sample table records 30,000 to 40,000 clones; roughly 75% of these occur just once. The ten biggest clones cover 30% to 40% of the sample.

The receptor comes from an elderly man with active or convalescent COVID-19. The sequencing sample was made of peripheral blood. The chain is encoded by TRBV5-1 joined to TRBJ2-1; matching of 5 bases hints at TRBD1 as the D gene. The nucleotide sequence reads as follows: TGCGCCAGCAGAATTGGGGCTCCCAGTGTATGGAATGAGCAGTTCTTC. Its translation reads: CASRIGAPSVWNEQFF.